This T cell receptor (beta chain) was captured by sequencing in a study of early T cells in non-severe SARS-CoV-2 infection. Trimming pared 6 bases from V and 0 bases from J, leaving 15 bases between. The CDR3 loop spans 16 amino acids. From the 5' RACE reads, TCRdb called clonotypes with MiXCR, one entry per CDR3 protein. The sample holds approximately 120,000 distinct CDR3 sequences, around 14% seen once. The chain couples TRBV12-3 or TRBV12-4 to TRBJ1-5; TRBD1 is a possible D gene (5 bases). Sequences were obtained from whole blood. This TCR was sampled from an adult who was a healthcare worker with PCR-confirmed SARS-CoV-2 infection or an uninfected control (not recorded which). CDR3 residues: CASSPGTGVSNQPQHF. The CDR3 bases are TGTGCCAGCAGCCCCGGGACGGGGGTTAGCAATCAGCCCCAGCATTTT.